These T cell receptor beta chains were read from a single sample in a study of CD8 T cells in ankylosing spondylitis. TCRdb used MiXCR to reprocess the 5' RACE reads, holding one entry per CDR3 protein. In the table there are about 800,000 distinct CDR3 sequences, 12% of which are singletons. The specimen sequenced was blood, either unsorted or a sorted T cell fraction (not recorded which). These TCRs come from a male donor with ankylosing spondylitis. Each CDR3 is given with its conserved first and last residue. The D gene is left open where the match is weak. Some rows have no size entry. The others give once, few or many, or a class for an expanded clone.

CDR3 DNA: TGCAGCGTTGTTAGGGACCTTAACACCGGGGAGCTGTTTTTT
CDR3 protein: CSVVRDLNTGELFF
D gene: -
clone size: -
J gene: TRBJ2-2
V gene: TRBV29-1

CDR3 DNA: TGTGCCAGCAGCGTAGTCCCAGGAGGCCAAGAGACCCAGTACTTC
CDR3 protein: CASSVVPGGQETQYF
D gene: -
clone size: few
J gene: TRBJ2-5
V gene: TRBV9

CDR3 DNA: TGTGCCAGCAGCTTAAGATCGATAGCGCTCTACGAGCAGTACTTC
CDR3 protein: CASSLRSIALYEQYF
D gene: -
clone size: few
J gene: TRBJ2-7
V gene: TRBV7-2

CDR3 DNA: TGCGCCAGCAGCTTGGCCAGGTTGGGGGCCTATGGCTACACCTTC
CDR3 protein: CASSLARLGAYGYTF
D gene: -
clone size: few
J gene: TRBJ1-2
V gene: TRBV5-1

CDR3 DNA: TGTGCCAGCACCGACAGGTGGACAGTTGAAATGTCTAATGAAAAACTGTTTTTT
CDR3 protein: CASTDRWTVEMSNEKLFF
D gene: -
clone size: -
J gene: TRBJ1-4
V gene: TRBV6-1

CDR3 DNA: TGCGCCAGCAGCCGGGACACGCTGTCGGGAAACACCATATATTTT
CDR3 protein: CASSRDTLSGNTIYF
D gene: -
clone size: -
J gene: TRBJ1-3
V gene: TRBV4-1

CDR3 DNA: TGCAGTGCTATACTAGCGGGAACAGATACGCAGTATTTT
CDR3 protein: CSAILAGTDTQYF
D gene: TRBD2
clone size: many
J gene: TRBJ2-3
V gene: TRBV20-1

CDR3 DNA: TGCAGCGTTGAAGAGCGTGGGGAAAAACTGTTTTTT
CDR3 protein: CSVEERGEKLFF
D gene: -
clone size: -
J gene: TRBJ1-4
V gene: TRBV29-1

CDR3 DNA: TGTGCCAGCAGCTTATACCTAGCGGGAGGCGAGCAGTACTTC
CDR3 protein: CASSLYLAGGEQYF
D gene: TRBD2
clone size: -
J gene: TRBJ2-7
V gene: TRBV7-2

CDR3 DNA: TGCGCCAGCAGCTCCGCTGACAGGGGGCCAGATTTCGGAGATACGCAGTATTTT
CDR3 protein: CASSSADRGPDFGDTQYF
D gene: TRBD1
clone size: -
J gene: TRBJ2-3
V gene: TRBV5-1

CDR3 DNA: TGTGCCAGCCAAAGGGGCGCGAACACAGATACGCAGTATTTT
CDR3 protein: CASQRGANTDTQYF
D gene: -
clone size: -
J gene: TRBJ2-3
V gene: TRBV18

CDR3 DNA: TGTGCCAGCAGTTACTCGAGAGGGTTTGTTTACAATGAGCAGTTCTTC
CDR3 protein: CASSYSRGFVYNEQFF
D gene: -
clone size: -
J gene: TRBJ2-1
V gene: TRBV6-5

CDR3 DNA: TGTGCCAGCAGTTACTCGCAGCGCCAGCGCACAGATACGCAGTATTTT
CDR3 protein: CASSYSQRQRTDTQYF
D gene: -
clone size: few
J gene: TRBJ2-3
V gene: TRBV6-5

CDR3 DNA: TGCAGCGTTTCTAGGGGGGGGGAGACCCAGTACTTC
CDR3 protein: CSVSRGGETQYF
D gene: -
clone size: few
J gene: TRBJ2-5
V gene: TRBV29-1

CDR3 DNA: TGTGCCAGCAGCTTAGCGGAGGTCCACAATGAGCAGTTCTTC
CDR3 protein: CASSLAEVHNEQFF
D gene: -
clone size: many
J gene: TRBJ2-1
V gene: TRBV7-8

CDR3 DNA: TGCAGTGCTATTGCCCTAGCGGAGAGCACAGATACGCAGTATTTT
CDR3 protein: CSAIALAESTDTQYF
D gene: TRBD2
clone size: -
J gene: TRBJ2-3
V gene: TRBV20-1

CDR3 DNA: TGTGCCAGCAGACCCAGCTTGTTGACTTTCTTT
CDR3 protein: CASRPSLLTFF
D gene: -
clone size: -
J gene: TRBJ1-1
V gene: TRBV2

CDR3 DNA: TGTGCCAGCAGTTTACGCCACACCGGGGAGCTGTTTTTT
CDR3 protein: CASSLRHTGELFF
D gene: -
clone size: -
J gene: TRBJ2-2
V gene: TRBV12-3/TRBV12-4

CDR3 DNA: TGCGCCAGCAGCTTGGCCCAAATAGGCCAGGGGCAGTTCTTC
CDR3 protein: CASSLAQIGQGQFF
D gene: -
clone size: few
J gene: TRBJ2-1
V gene: TRBV5-1

CDR3 DNA: TGCGCCAGCAGCCCACCGGGAAGCAATGAGCAGTTCTTC
CDR3 protein: CASSPPGSNEQFF
D gene: -
clone size: many
J gene: TRBJ2-1
V gene: TRBV18

CDR3 DNA: TGTGCCAGCAGTTTCGACGGGGGGGTGGCTGAAGCTTTCTTT
CDR3 protein: CASSFDGGVAEAFF
D gene: -
clone size: few
J gene: TRBJ1-1
V gene: TRBV12-3/TRBV12-4

CDR3 DNA: TGTGCCAGCAGTTACGGGCCTAGCGGGAGGGATCACGACGAGCAGTTCTTC
CDR3 protein: CASSYGPSGRDHDEQFF
D gene: TRBD2
clone size: -
J gene: TRBJ2-1
V gene: TRBV6-2/TRBV6-3

CDR3 DNA: TGTGCCATAAATTCCGGGGAAACCAACACTGAAGCTTTCTTT
CDR3 protein: CAINSGETNTEAFF
D gene: -
clone size: few
J gene: TRBJ1-1
V gene: TRBV12-3/TRBV12-4